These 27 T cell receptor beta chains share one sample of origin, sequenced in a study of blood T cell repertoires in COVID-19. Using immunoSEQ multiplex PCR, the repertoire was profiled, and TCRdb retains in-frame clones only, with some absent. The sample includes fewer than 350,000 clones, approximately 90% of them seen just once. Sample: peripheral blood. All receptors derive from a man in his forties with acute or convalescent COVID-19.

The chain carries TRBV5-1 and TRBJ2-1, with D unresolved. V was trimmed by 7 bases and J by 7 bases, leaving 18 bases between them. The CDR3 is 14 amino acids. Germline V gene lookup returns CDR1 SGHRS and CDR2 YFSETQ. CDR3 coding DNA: TGCGCCAGCGGAGAGGCCCAAATTTGGAATGAGCAGTTCTTC. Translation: CASGEAQIWNEQFF.

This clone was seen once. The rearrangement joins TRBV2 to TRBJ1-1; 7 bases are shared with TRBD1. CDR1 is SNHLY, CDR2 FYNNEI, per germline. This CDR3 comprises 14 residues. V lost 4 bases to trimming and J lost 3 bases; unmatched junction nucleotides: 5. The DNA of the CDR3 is TGTGCCAGCAGTGGACAGGGTTGGGACACTGAAGCTTTCTTT. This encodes CASSGQGWDTEAFF.

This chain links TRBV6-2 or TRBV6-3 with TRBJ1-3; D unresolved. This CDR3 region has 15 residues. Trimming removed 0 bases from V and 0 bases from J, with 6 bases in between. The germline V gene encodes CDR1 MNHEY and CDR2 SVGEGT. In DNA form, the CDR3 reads TGTGCCAGCAGTTACTCGGGCATCTCTGGAAACACCATATATTTT. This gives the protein CASSYSGISGNTIYF.

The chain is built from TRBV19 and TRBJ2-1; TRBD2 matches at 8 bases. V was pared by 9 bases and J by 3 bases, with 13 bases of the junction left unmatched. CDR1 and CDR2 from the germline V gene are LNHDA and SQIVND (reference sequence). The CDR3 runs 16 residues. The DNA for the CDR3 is TGTGCCAGCCAAAGACTAGCGAGATATTACTACAATGAGCAGTTCTTC. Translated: CASQRLARYYYNEQFF.

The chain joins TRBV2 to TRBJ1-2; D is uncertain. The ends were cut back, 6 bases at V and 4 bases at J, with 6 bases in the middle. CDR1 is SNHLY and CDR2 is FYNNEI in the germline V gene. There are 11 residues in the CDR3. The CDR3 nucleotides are TGTGCCAGCAGAGAGTTCTATGGCTACACCTTC. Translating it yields CASREFYGYTF.

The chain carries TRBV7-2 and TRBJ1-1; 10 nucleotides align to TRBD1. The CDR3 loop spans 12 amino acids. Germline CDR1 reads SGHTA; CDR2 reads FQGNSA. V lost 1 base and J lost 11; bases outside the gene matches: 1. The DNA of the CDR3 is TGTGCCAGCAGCTTAGTGGGACAGGGGGCTTTCTTT. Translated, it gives CASSLVGQGAFF.

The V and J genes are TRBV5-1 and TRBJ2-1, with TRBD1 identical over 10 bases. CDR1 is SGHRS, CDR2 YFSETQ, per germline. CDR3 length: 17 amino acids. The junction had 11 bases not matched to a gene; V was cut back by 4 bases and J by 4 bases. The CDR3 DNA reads TGCGCCAGCAGCCTTCTGGGATGGGGACAGGGGTACAATGAGCAGTTCTTC. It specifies CASSLLGWGQGYNEQFF.

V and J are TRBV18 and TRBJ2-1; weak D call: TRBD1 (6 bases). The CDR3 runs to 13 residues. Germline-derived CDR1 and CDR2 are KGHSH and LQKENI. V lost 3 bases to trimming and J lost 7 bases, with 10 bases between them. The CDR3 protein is CASSPQGGNEQFF. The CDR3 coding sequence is TGTGCCAGCTCACCTCAAGGGGGAAATGAGCAGTTCTTC. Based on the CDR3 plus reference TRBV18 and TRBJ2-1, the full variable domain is NAGVMQNPRHLVRRRGQEARLRCSPMKGHSHVYWYRQLPEEGLKFMVYLQKENIIDESGMPKERFSAEFPKEGPSILRIQQVVRGDSAAYFCASSPQGGNEQFFGPGTRLTVL.

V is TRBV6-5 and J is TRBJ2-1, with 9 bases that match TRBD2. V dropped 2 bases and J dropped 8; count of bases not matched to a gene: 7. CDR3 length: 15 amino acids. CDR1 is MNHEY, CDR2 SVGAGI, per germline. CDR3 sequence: CASSYTLSGGYEQFF. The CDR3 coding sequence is TGTGCCAGCAGTTACACCCTGAGCGGGGGGTATGAGCAGTTCTTC.

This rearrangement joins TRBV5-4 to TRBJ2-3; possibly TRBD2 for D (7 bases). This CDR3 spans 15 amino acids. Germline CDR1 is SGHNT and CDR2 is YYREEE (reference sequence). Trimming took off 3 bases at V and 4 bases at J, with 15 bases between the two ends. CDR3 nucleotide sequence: TGTGCCAGCAGCTCGGGGGGCCAGGGCCCAGATACGCAGTATTTT. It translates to CASSSGGQGPDTQYF. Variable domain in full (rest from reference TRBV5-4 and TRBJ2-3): ETGVTQSPTHLIKTRGQQVTLRCSSQSGHNTVSWYQQALGQGPQFIFQYYREEENGRGNFPPRFSGLQFPNYSSELNVNALELDDSALYLCASSSGGQGPDTQYFGPGTRLTVL.

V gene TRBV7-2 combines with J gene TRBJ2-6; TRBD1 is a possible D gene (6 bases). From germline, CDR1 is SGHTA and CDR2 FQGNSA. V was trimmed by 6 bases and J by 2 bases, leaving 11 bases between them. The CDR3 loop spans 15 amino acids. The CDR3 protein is CASSPGETGANVLTF. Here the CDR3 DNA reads TGTGCCAGCAGTCCAGGGGAGACTGGGGCCAACGTCCTGACTTTC.

The CDR3 DNA follows: TGTGCCAGTAGTGAGGGAGGGAGTCCCTCCTACGAGCAGTACTTC. Translation: CASSEGGSPSYEQYF. V is TRBV19 and J is TRBJ2-7; 7 bases match TRBD2. The CDR3 loop spans 15 amino acids. V was clipped by 5 bases and J by 0 bases; unmatched bases: 7. Germline assignment: CDR1 LNHDA and CDR2 SQIVND (reference sequence). Looking up the rest from reference TRBV19 and TRBJ2-7 gives the full variable domain: DGGITQSPKYLFRKEGQNVTLSCEQNLNHDAMYWYRQDPGQGLRLIYYSQIVNDFQKGDIAEGYSVSREKKESFPLTVTSAQKNPTAFYLCASSEGGSPSYEQYFGPGTRLTVT.

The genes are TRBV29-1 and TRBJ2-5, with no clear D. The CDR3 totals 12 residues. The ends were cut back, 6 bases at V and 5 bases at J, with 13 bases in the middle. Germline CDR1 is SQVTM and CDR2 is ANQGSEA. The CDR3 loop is CSVELPPETQYF. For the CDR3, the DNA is TGCAGCGTGGAACTCCCCCCGGAGACCCAGTACTTC. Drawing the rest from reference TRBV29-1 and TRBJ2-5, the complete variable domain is SAVISQKPSRDICQRGTSLTIQCQVDSQVTMMFWYRQQPGQSLTLIATANQGSEATYESGFVIDKFPISRPNLTFSTLTVSNMSPEDSSIYLCSVELPPETQYFGPGTRLLVL.

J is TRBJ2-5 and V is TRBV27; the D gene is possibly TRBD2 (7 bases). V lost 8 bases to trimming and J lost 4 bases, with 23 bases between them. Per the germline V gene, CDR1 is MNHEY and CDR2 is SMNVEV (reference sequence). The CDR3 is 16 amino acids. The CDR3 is CASSTRAGARRETQYF. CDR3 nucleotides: TGTGCCAGCTCTACACGGGCGGGGGCGCGGAGAGAGACCCAGTACTTC.

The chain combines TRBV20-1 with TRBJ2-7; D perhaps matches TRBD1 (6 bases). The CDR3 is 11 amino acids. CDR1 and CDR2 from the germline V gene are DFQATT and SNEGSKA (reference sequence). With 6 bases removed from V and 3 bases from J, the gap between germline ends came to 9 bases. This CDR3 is CSARDIYEQYF. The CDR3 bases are TGCAGTGCCAGGGACATCTACGAGCAGTACTTC.

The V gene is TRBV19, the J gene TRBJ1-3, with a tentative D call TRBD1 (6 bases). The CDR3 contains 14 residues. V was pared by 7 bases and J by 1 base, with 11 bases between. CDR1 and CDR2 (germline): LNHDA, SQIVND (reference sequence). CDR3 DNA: TGTGCCAGTAAACAGGGTCCGTCTGGAAACACCATATATTTT. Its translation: CASKQGPSGNTIYF.

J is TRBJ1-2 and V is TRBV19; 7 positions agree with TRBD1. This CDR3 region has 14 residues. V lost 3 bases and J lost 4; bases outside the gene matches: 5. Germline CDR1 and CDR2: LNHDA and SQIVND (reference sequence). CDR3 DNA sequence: TGTGCCAGTAGTATGGGGGACAGTGCCTATGGCTACACCTTC. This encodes CASSMGDSAYGYTF.

CDR3 DNA sequence: TGCGCCAGCAGCCCCGGGACTAGCACTGAGCAGTTCTTC. Its translation is CASSPGTSTEQFF. This chain connects TRBV5-1 to TRBJ2-1; 9 bases line up with TRBD2. CDR3 length: 13 amino acids. The germline V gene has CDR1 SGHRS and CDR2 YFSETQ. The J segment lost 9 bases and the V segment lost 4 bases, leaving 5 bases of the junction unmatched.

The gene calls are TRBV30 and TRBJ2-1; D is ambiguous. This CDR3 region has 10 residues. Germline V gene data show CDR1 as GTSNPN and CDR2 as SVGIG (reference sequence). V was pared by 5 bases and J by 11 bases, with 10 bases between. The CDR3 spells CAWGIMKQFF. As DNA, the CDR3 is TGTGCCTGGGGCATCATGAAGCAGTTCTTC.

CDR3 protein: CASRGQENQPQHF. CDR3 coding DNA: TGTGCCAGCAGGGGACAGGAGAATCAGCCCCAGCATTTT. The J gene is TRBJ1-5, the V gene TRBV12-3 or TRBV12-4, with 8 bases matching TRBD1. The V segment lost 6 bases and the J segment 4 bases; nucleotides outside the gene matches: 2. The CDR3 runs 13 residues.

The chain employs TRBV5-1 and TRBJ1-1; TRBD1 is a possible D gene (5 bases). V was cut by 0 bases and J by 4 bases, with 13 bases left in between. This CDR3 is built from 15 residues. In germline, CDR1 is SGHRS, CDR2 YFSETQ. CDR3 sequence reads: CASSLAEGRTTEAFF. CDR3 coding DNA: TGCGCCAGCAGCTTGGCTGAGGGGAGGACCACTGAAGCTTTCTTT.

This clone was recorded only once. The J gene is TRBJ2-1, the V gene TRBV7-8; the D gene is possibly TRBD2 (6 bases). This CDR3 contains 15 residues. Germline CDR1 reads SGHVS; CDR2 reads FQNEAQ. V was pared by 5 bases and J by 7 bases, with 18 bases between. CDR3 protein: CASSPAGPSRNEQFF. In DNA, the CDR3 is TGTGCCAGCAGCCCGGCGGGACCTTCGAGGAATGAGCAGTTCTTC.

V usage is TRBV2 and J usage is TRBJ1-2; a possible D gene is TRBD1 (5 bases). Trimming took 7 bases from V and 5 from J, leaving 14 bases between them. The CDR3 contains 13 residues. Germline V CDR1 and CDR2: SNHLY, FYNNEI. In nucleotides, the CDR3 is TGTGCCAGCACGGAGCTCCAGGGATATGGCTACACCTTC. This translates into CASTELQGYGYTF.

CDR3 region: CASRLRQGDTGELFF. The CDR3 DNA is TGTGCCAGCAGGCTTCGACAGGGCGACACCGGGGAGCTGTTTTTT. The V call is TRBV11-2, the J call TRBJ2-2; 7 nucleotides agree with TRBD1. The CDR3 is made up of 15 amino acids. The V gene end was trimmed by 6 bases and the J gene end by 3 bases; junction bases not matched to a gene: 7. Looked up from germline, CDR1 is SGHAT and CDR2 is FQNNGV. The full variable domain, completed using reference TRBV11-2 and TRBJ2-2, is EAGVAQSPRYKIIEKRQSVAFWCNPISGHATLYWYQQILGQGPKLLIQFQNNGVVDDSQLPKDRFSAERLKGVDSTLKIQPAKLEDSAVYLCASRLRQGDTGELFFGEGSRLTVL.

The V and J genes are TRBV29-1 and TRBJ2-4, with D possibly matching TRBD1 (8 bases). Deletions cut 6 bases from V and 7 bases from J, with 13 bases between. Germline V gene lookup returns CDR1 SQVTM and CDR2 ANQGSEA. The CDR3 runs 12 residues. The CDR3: CSVTGGVNIQYF. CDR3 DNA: TGCAGCGTCACAGGGGGGGTGAACATTCAGTACTTC.

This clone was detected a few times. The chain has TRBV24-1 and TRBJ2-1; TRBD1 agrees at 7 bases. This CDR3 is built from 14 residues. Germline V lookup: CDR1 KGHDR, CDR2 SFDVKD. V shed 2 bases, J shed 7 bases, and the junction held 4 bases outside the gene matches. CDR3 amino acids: CATSDWPRGNEQFF. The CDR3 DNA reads TGTGCCACCAGTGATTGGCCCAGGGGGAATGAGCAGTTCTTC.

The CDR3 sequence is CASSLVGRWTEAFF. The DNA for the CDR3 is TGCGCCAGCAGCTTGGTAGGGAGGTGGACTGAAGCTTTCTTT. The chain uses TRBV5-1 and TRBJ1-1; no definite D call. The germline V gene encodes CDR1 SGHRS and CDR2 YFSETQ. V was cut by 0 bases and J by 5 bases, with 11 bases left in between. The CDR3 extends over 14 amino acids.